This passage covers 21 T cell receptor beta chains from one sample sequenced in a study of regulatory T cells in long-lasting Graves disease. The sample's time point: newly diagnosed GD, antithyroid drugs for less than 3 months. Following extraction of RNA from PBMCs, that RNA was used to make the TCR library. Arm-PCR of CDR3 regions and iRepertoire HTBI primers were the basis on which TCR beta libraries were built. TCRdb passed the multiplex PCR reads through MiXCR, listing each CDR3 protein once. The table shows roughly 420,000 distinct CDR3 sequences, with 14% occurring only once. A further study also used this sample, focusing on T cells in Graves' hyperthyroidism and ophthalmopathy.

The specimen comprised peripheral blood mononuclear cells (PBMCs), sampled at new diagnosis, from a patient treated with antithyroid drugs. The receptors originated from a woman aged 50 to 60 with Graves disease.

The CDR3 spells CASSLATDQPQHF. The CDR3 DNA sequence: TGCGCCAGCAGCTTGGCTACGGATCAGCCCCAGCATTTT. The chain links TRBV5-1 to TRBJ1-5; unclear D gene. Germline assignment: CDR1 SGHRS and CDR2 YFSETQ. The CDR3 totals 13 residues. V was clipped by 0 bases and J by 5 bases, with 6 bases between them. The full variable domain, rest sourced from reference TRBV5-1 and TRBJ1-5, is KAGVTQTPRYLIKTRGQQVTLSCSPISGHRSVSWYQQTPGQGLQFLFEYFSETQRNKGNFPGRFSGRQFSNSRSEMNVSTLELGDSALYLCASSLATDQPQHFGDGTRLSIL.

This clonotype was seen at least ten times. J is TRBJ2-7 and V is TRBV10-3, with D possibly being TRBD1 (5 bases). The CDR3 is made up of 12 amino acids. Germline assignment: CDR1 ENHRY and CDR2 SYGVKD. V shed 6 bases and J shed 3 bases, with 9 bases lying between them. The CDR3 here is CAISDRVYEQYF. The DNA for the CDR3 is TGTGCCATCAGCGACAGAGTCTACGAGCAGTACTTC.

This chain uses TRBV7-8 with TRBJ1-5, with TRBD1 matching over 8 bases. V shed 6 bases, J shed 0 bases, and the junction held 13 bases outside the gene matches. The CDR3 runs to 18 residues. Germline V CDR1 and CDR2: SGHVS, FQNEAQ. The DNA for the CDR3 is TGTGCCAGCAGTTTGGGGCAGGGGGCCCAAGATAGCAATCAGCCCCAGCATTTT. Residues: CASSLGQGAQDSNQPQHF. Together with reference TRBV7-8 and TRBJ1-5, the CDR3 gives the full variable domain: GAGVSQSPRYKVAKRGQDVALRCDPISGHVSLFWYQQALGQGPEFLTYFQNEAQLDKSGLPSDRFFAERPEGSVSTLKIQRTQQEDSAVYLCASSLGQGAQDSNQPQHFGDGTRLSIL.

The CDR3 DNA reads TGTGCCAGCTCACCAAAGCGGGCCGGGTTTGTAGAGACCCAGTACTTC. This codes for CASSPKRAGFVETQYF. The chain carries TRBV6-2 or TRBV6-3 and TRBJ2-5; D possibly corresponds to TRBD2 (6 bases). Germline assignment: CDR1 MNHEY and CDR2 SVGEGT. The CDR3 has 16 amino acids. Trimming removed 8 bases at V and 4 bases at J, with 23 bases between.

This clonotype was detected ten times or more. This sequence joins TRBV2 and TRBJ2-2, with no clear D. The germline gives CDR1 SNHLY, CDR2 FYNNEI. The CDR3 is 12 residues long. The ends were cut back, 5 bases at V and 3 bases at J, with 4 bases in the middle. The CDR3 DNA follows: TGTGCCAGCAGTAAGGACACCGGGGAGCTGTTTTTT. Translation: CASSKDTGELFF. Drawing the rest from reference TRBV2 and TRBJ2-2, the complete variable domain is EPEVTQTPSHQVTQMGQEVILRCVPISNHLYFYWYRQILGQKVEFLVSFYNNEISEKSEIFDDQFSVERPDGSNFTLKIRSTKLEDSAMYFCASSKDTGELFFGEGSRLTVL.

This clonotype was observed a single time. With a much larger clone just one base away, this may be a read error. J is TRBJ2-5 and V is TRBV2, with 16 bases lining up with TRBD2. The CDR3 extends over 20 amino acids. CDR1 is SNHLY, CDR2 FYNNEI, per germline. The CDR3 sequence is CAGSESPPGTSGRARETQYF. In DNA, the CDR3 is TGTGCCGGCAGTGAAAGTCCCCCCGGGACTAGCGGGAGGGCCCGAGAGACCCAGTACTTC.

There are many counts of this clonotype. The V call is TRBV12-3 or TRBV12-4, the J call TRBJ1-1, with D tentatively TRBD1 (6 bases). V was cut by 6 bases and J by 1 base, with 18 bases left in between. This CDR3 has 16 amino acids. The CDR3 region is CASRGGAGEGNTEAFF. The CDR3 bases are TGTGCCAGCAGGGGGGGGGCAGGGGAGGGGAACACTGAAGCTTTCTTT.

This clonotype was seen more than once but under ten times. This chain joins TRBV6-2 or TRBV6-3 and TRBJ2-5, with D perhaps given as TRBD1 or TRBD2 (6 bases each). Trimming cost V 0 bases and J 4 bases, with 9 bases left between them. The CDR3 extends over 14 amino acids. CDR1 is MNHEY and CDR2 is SVGEGT in the germline V gene. CDR3 coding DNA: TGTGCCAGCAGTTACTCATGGGGGGCAGAGACCCAGTACTTC. Translated: CASSYSWGAETQYF.

The table lists this clonotype with many counts. The rearrangement joins TRBV27 to TRBJ2-7; D is unresolved. Germline V lookup: CDR1 MNHEY, CDR2 SMNVEV (reference sequence). Trimming removed 2 bases at V and 4 bases at J, with 12 bases between. The CDR3 spans 14 residues. The CDR3 loop reads CASSLTESGYEQYF. CDR3 DNA: TGTGCCAGCAGTTTAACGGAAAGTGGATACGAGCAGTACTTC.

The CDR3 loop reads CASSTWGESYNEQFF. CDR3 DNA: TGTGCCAGTAGTACATGGGGAGAATCCTACAATGAGCAGTTCTTC. This chain connects TRBV19 to TRBJ2-1; perhaps TRBD2 as D (5 bases). Germline V gene sequence: CDR1 LNHDA, CDR2 SQIVND (reference sequence). V was cut by 4 bases and J by 1 base, with 11 bases left in between. The CDR3 runs to 15 residues.

J is TRBJ2-2 and V is TRBV2, with a possible D match to TRBD1 (5 bases). The CDR3 loop spans 15 amino acids. Between the trimmed V and J ends, which lost 3 bases and 0 bases, there was a span of 8 bases. Germline V gene data show CDR1 as SNHLY and CDR2 as FYNNEI. CDR3 coding DNA: TGTGCCAGCAGTGATCCCAGGGCGAACACCGGGGAGCTGTTTTTT. Residues: CASSDPRANTGELFF. The entire variable domain, with the rest obtained from reference TRBV2 and TRBJ2-2, is as follows: EPEVTQTPSHQVTQMGQEVILRCVPISNHLYFYWYRQILGQKVEFLVSFYNNEISEKSEIFDDQFSVERPDGSNFTLKIRSTKLEDSAMYFCASSDPRANTGELFFGEGSRLTVL.

This clonotype was seen many times. The chain combines TRBV6-2 or TRBV6-3 with TRBJ2-1, with 12 bases matching TRBD2. V shed 5 bases and J 12 bases; nucleotides not matched to a gene: 8. The CDR3 spans 14 residues. Germline lookup yields CDR1 MNHEY and CDR2 SVGEGT. CDR3 region: CASSAGTSGFMQFF. The CDR3 DNA is TGTGCCAGCAGTGCCGGGACTAGCGGGTTTATGCAGTTCTTC.

This clonotype was detected many times. The chain recombines TRBV12-3 or TRBV12-4 with TRBJ2-7; tentatively, D is TRBD1 (6 bases). This CDR3 has 15 residues. Trimming took off 4 bases at V and 3 bases at J, with 16 bases between the two ends. CDR3 coding DNA: TGTGCCAGCAGTTCCACGACAGGTTTTCGCTACGAGCAGTACTTC. Protein product: CASSSTTGFRYEQYF.

The V call is TRBV13, the J call TRBJ1-1; D is undetermined. Between the trimmed V and J ends, which lost 1 base and 6 bases, there was a span of 3 bases. The CDR3 has 11 residues. Germline CDR1 reads PRHDT; CDR2 reads FYEKMQ (reference sequence). The CDR3 bases are TGTGCCAGCAGCTTAGAACCTGAAGCTTTCTTT. Translation: CASSLEPEAFF.

This clonotype was seen repeatedly, ten times or more. The chain couples TRBV28 to TRBJ2-7; 7 nucleotides agree with TRBD1. J gave up 7 bases and V 6 bases, and 9 bases lay outside the gene matches. Per the germline V gene, CDR1 is MDHEN and CDR2 is SYDVKM. The CDR3 extends over 13 amino acids. CDR3 sequence reads: CASRVPTGYEQYF. In DNA, the CDR3 is TGTGCCAGCAGAGTCCCGACAGGGTATGAGCAGTACTTC.

The sample holds many counts of this clonotype. The chain has TRBV7-3 and TRBJ1-1, with D perhaps matching TRBD1 (5 bases). V gave up 1 base and J gave up 3 bases, with 15 bases separating them. The CDR3 covers 16 residues. CDR1 and CDR2 (germline): SGHTA, FQGTGA. Here the CDR3 reads CASSLMGGAAYTEAFF. The CDR3 DNA reads TGTGCCAGCAGCTTAATGGGAGGGGCGGCGTACACTGAAGCTTTCTTT.

J is TRBJ1-6 and V is TRBV5-1; 7 bases match TRBD1. The CDR3 runs 17 residues. CDR1 and CDR2 from the germline V gene are SGHRS and YFSETQ. V dropped 4 bases and J dropped 6; count of bases not matched to a gene: 13. The CDR3 nucleotides read TGCGCCAGCAGCCCAAGCGGCGGACAGGAGGCTAATTCACCCCTCCACTTT. It is translated as CASSPSGGQEANSPLHF.

The sample holds many counts of this clonotype. V and J are TRBV7-9 and TRBJ2-3; a weak D match, TRBD2 (5 bases). The CDR3 runs 12 residues. With 6 bases removed from V and 7 bases from J, the gap between germline ends came to 11 bases. Germline values: CDR1 SEHNR, CDR2 FQNEAQ (reference sequence). CDR3 DNA sequence: TGTGCCAGCAGTTCAGACGGGAATACGCAGTATTTT. It codes for CASSSDGNTQYF. The whole variable domain, remainder taken from reference TRBV7-9 and TRBJ2-3, is DTGVSQNPRHKITKRGQNVTFRCDPISEHNRLYWYRQTLGQGPEFLTYFQNEAQLEKSRLLSDRFSAERPKGSFSTLEIQRTEQGDSAMYLCASSSDGNTQYFGPGTRLTVL.

Comment on this clonotype: The junction departs from germline at one end; a sequencing error may be responsible. The chain carries TRBV2 and TRBJ1-6, with D possibly matching TRBD1 (5 bases). Germline V CDR1 and CDR2: SNHLY, FYNNEI. This CDR3 has 15 residues. The CDR3 reads CASSGEGLDNSPPHF. CDR3 bases: TGTGCCAGCAGTGGGGAGGGGCTTGATAATTCACCCCCCCACTTT. Looking up the rest from reference TRBV2 and TRBJ1-6 gives the full variable domain: EPEVTQTPSHQVTQMGQEVILRCVPISNHLYFYWYRQILGQKVEFLVSFYNNEISEKSEIFDDQFSVERPDGSNFTLKIRSTKLEDSAMYFCASSGEGLDNSPPHFGNGTRLTVT.

This clonotype was seen repeatedly, ten times or more. One end of the junction fails to match germline, which may point to a read error. This chain connects TRBV5-1 to TRBJ2-1, with 10 bases aligning to TRBD2. Germline V CDR1 and CDR2: SGHRS, YFSETQ. The CDR3 is 15 residues long. The CDR3: CASSLAGTSENGQFF. CDR3 nucleotides: TGCGCCAGCAGCTTGGCCGGGACTAGCGAGAATGGGCAGTTCTTC.

Concerning this clonotype: Given a much more abundant clone one base away, this may be a read error. This chain connects TRBV3-1 to TRBJ1-1, with 9 bases aligning to TRBD1. CDR1 is LGHDT, CDR2 YNNKEL, per germline (reference sequence). The CDR3 has 15 amino acids. CDR3 protein: CGSSQGGQGGTEAFF. The CDR3 DNA reads as TGTGGCAGCAGCCAGGGGGGACAGGGTGGCACTGAAGCTTTCTTT. Full variable domain (remainder filled in from reference TRBV3-1 and TRBJ1-1): DTAVSQTPKYLVTQMGNDKSIKCEQNLGHDTMYWYKQDSKKFLKIMFSYNNKELIINETVPNRFSPKSPDKAHLNLHINSLELGDSAVYFCGSSQGGQGGTEAFFGQGTRLTVV.